This T cell receptor beta chain was profiled in a study of vaccination and CD4 T cells after COVID-19. Specified treatment: roughly 10-day PBMC culture with coronavirus spike peptide pools or control peptides (ViraFEST assay). The authors isolated CD4+ T cells by negative selection after 10 to 11 days of culture. CD4+ T cells that had been cultured provided DNA sequenced with the Oncomine TCR Beta short-read assay. Via MiXCR, TCRdb re-called the PCR reads, giving one row per CDR3 protein. This sample yields approximately 12,000 distinct CDR3 sequences, of which roughly two thirds are seen a single time; 26% belongs to the top ten. As concerns this clonotype: Antigen specificity is unknown.

The CDR3 consists of 13 residues. V lost 6 bases, J lost 3 bases, and 14 bases lay in between. In germline, CDR1 is DFQATT, CDR2 SNEGSKA (reference sequence). The source is a human donor who had recovered from COVID-19. The chain has TRBV20-1 and TRBJ2-5; a possible D gene is TRBD2 (5 bases). Sequences were derived from CD4+ T cells from blood, cultured in vitro, sampled before SARS-CoV-2 vaccination. The CDR3 coding sequence is TGCAGTGCGGAAAACGACTACAAAGAGACCCAGTACTTC. Its translation is CSAENDYKETQYF.